This is a list of T cell receptor beta chains from one sample in a study of OX40 agonist ivuxolimab in advanced cancers. The method was immunoSEQ multiplex PCR; TCRdb's version includes in-frame clones alone and lacks a portion of them. The data hold approximately 68,000 clones, with about 87% observed a single time. Here the sequenced sample was CD4+ or CD8+ T cells sorted from blood, taken in a trial of the OX40 agonist ivuxolimab. Receptor source: an adult with an advanced solid tumor such as melanoma, head and neck, liver or kidney cancer. Each CDR3 is given with its conserved first and last residue. The D gene is left open where the match is weak. Size is stated for part of the rows, as once, few or many counts, or as a class when the clone is expanded.

d_gene | j_gene | v_gene | abundance | CDR3aa | CDR3nt
TRBD1 | TRBJ2-1 | TRBV19 | . | CASRAEGQGRNEQFF | TGTGCCAGTAGGGCCGAGGGACAGGGGCGAAATGAGCAGTTCTTC
. | TRBJ1-1 | TRBV18 | . | CASFGGENTEAFF | TGTGCCAGCTTTGGAGGTGAGAACACTGAAGCTTTCTTT
. | TRBJ2-7 | TRBV7-9 | . | CASSPNLDSDNEQYF | TGTGCCAGCAGCCCGAACCTGGACTCAGACAACGAGCAGTACTTC
TRBD1 | TRBJ1-4 | TRBV9 | few | CASSSQTGDNEKLFF | TGTGCCAGCAGCAGTCAAACAGGGGATAATGAAAAACTGTTTTTT
. | TRBJ2-5 | TRBV12-5 | . | CASGFIPTTATLVSQETQYF | TGTGCTAGTGGTTTCATTCCGACGACAGCCACACTGGTATCACAAGAGACCCAGTACTTC
TRBD2 | TRBJ2-7 | TRBV4-1 | . | CASSPAGGLREQYF | TGCGCCAGCAGCCCCGCGGGGGGCCTTAGAGAGCAGTACTTC
. | TRBJ2-1 | TRBV7-6 | . | CASSPDRPNNEQFF | TGTGCCAGCAGCCCCGACAGACCCAACAATGAGCAGTTCTTC
. | TRBJ2-7 | TRBV7-9 | . | CASSFNVGYEQYF | TGTGCCAGCAGCTTTAATGTCGGATACGAGCAGTACTTC
. | TRBJ1-5 | TRBV28 | . | CASSLWDSSNQPQHF | TGTGCCAGCAGTTTATGGGACAGTAGCAATCAGCCCCAGCATTTT
TRBD1 | TRBJ1-1 | TRBV7-9 | few | CASSLGQGNMNTEAFF | TGTGCCAGCAGCTTAGGACAGGGCAACATGAACACTGAAGCTTTCTTT
TRBD1 | TRBJ2-3 | TRBV4-3 | . | CASSQPGQGSYPQYF | TGCGCCAGCAGCCAACCGGGACAGGGCTCTTATCCGCAGTATTTT
. | TRBJ2-3 | TRBV19 | . | CASIDGSGGQDTQYF | TGTGCCAGTATCGACGGTTCGGGGGGCCAGGATACGCAGTATTTT
TRBD1 | TRBJ2-5 | TRBV5-1 | . | CASSPGTGGVETQYF | TGCGCCAGCAGTCCCGGGACAGGGGGCGTCGAGACCCAGTACTTC
. | TRBJ2-7 | TRBV30 | . | CAWGRGLGPNEQYF | TGTGCCTGGGGTCGAGGGCTGGGCCCGAACGAGCAGTACTTC
. | TRBJ2-2 | TRBV9 | . | CASSGDTTGELFF | TGTGCCAGCAGCGGGGACACCACCGGGGAGCTGTTTTTT
TRBD1 | TRBJ1-2 | TRBV2 | . | CASSITGGGYGYTF | TGTGCCAGCAGTATTACAGGGGGCGGCTATGGCTACACCTTC
TRBD1 | TRBJ1-1 | TRBV11-2 | . | CASSLARTGRYNTEAFF | TGTGCCAGCAGCTTAGCTAGGACAGGGAGGTACAACACTGAAGCTTTCTTT
TRBD1 | TRBJ2-6 | TRBV2 | . | CASIQGASGANVLTF | TGTGCCAGCATACAGGGGGCCTCTGGGGCCAACGTCCTGACTTTC
TRBD2 | TRBJ2-5 | TRBV28 | . | CASSGLAGPGETQYF | TGTGCCAGCAGTGGACTAGCGGGGCCTGGGGAGACCCAGTACTTC
TRBD2 | TRBJ2-5 | TRBV28 | . | CASSPTSGRRGETQYF | TGTGCCAGCAGCCCGACTAGCGGGAGGCGAGGGGAGACCCAGTACTTC
. | TRBJ2-3 | TRBV2 | . | CASKWTETDTQYF | TGTGCCAGCAAGTGGACCGAGACAGATACGCAGTATTTT
. | TRBJ1-3 | TRBV2 | . | CASNTGISGNTIYF | TGTGCCAGCAATACGGGAATCTCCGGAAACACCATATATTTT
TRBD2 | TRBJ2-2 | TRBV18 | . | CASLSGTSINTGELFF | TGTGCCAGCCTTTCAGGGACTAGTATCAACACCGGGGAGCTGTTTTTT
. | TRBJ1-4 | TRBV7-2 | . | CASSLVRGPPPAGFGKLFF | TGTGCCAGCAGCTTAGTTAGGGGCCCTCCACCTGCGGGTTTCGGAAAACTGTTTTTT
TRBD1 | TRBJ2-6 | TRBV5-1 | . | CASSLLTGGSGANVLTF | TGCGCCAGCAGCCTGCTGACAGGGGGCTCTGGGGCCAACGTCCTGACTTTC
. | TRBJ2-1 | TRBV30 | once | CAWSVKAYYNEQFF | TGTGCCTGGAGTGTAAAGGCCTACTACAATGAGCAGTTCTTC
TRBD1 | TRBJ1-2 | TRBV6-4 | . | CASSPSPNRDSFGYTF | TGTGCCAGCAGTCCATCCCCCAACCGGGACAGTTTTGGCTACACCTTC
. | TRBJ1-3 | TRBV9 | . | CATGPSGVPADTIYF | TGTGCCACCGGTCCTTCGGGGGTCCCGGCGGACACCATATATTTT
. | TRBJ2-6 | TRBV7-9 | . | CASTQSGLSGANVLTF | TGTGCCAGCACCCAAAGCGGCCTATCTGGGGCCAACGTCCTGACTTTC
. | TRBJ2-7 | TRBV27 | . | CASSLSPGHGSYEQYF | TGTGCCAGCAGTTTATCTCCCGGACATGGTTCCTACGAGCAGTACTTC
. | TRBJ2-7 | TRBV7-2 | . | CASSFSRAAYEQYF | TGTGCCAGCAGCTTTAGTCGAGCAGCCTACGAGCAGTACTTC
TRBD2 | TRBJ2-7 | TRBV18 | . | CASSPPGTSPLEQYF | TGTGCCAGCTCACCACCCGGGACTAGTCCCCTCGAGCAGTACTTC
. | TRBJ1-5 | TRBV28 | once | CASSFVRNQPQHF | TGTGCCAGCAGTTTTGTCCGTAATCAGCCCCAGCATTTT
. | TRBJ2-1 | TRBV5-5 | once | CASSPDSLNNEQFF | TGTGCCAGCAGCCCCGACAGCCTAAACAATGAGCAGTTCTTC
TRBD1 | TRBJ1-1 | TRBV4-2 | . | CASSQEPTGSTEAFF | TGTGCCAGCAGCCAAGAACCGACAGGGAGTACTGAAGCTTTCTTT
. | TRBJ1-1 | TRBV5-1 | . | CASSLGHSTEAFF | TGCGCCAGCAGCTTGGGGCACTCCACTGAAGCTTTCTTT
TRBD1 | TRBJ1-2 | TRBV18 | . | CASSPDRANYGYTF | TGTGCCAGCTCACCCGACAGGGCTAACTATGGCTACACCTTC
TRBD2 | TRBJ2-1 | TRBV7-2 | . | CASSFSGGQANEQFF | TGTGCCAGCAGCTTTAGCGGGGGCCAGGCCAATGAGCAGTTCTTC
. | TRBJ1-5 | TRBV7-9 | . | CASSLGENQPQHF | TGTGCCAGCAGCTTAGGAGAGAATCAGCCCCAGCATTTT
. | TRBJ2-3 | TRBV7-8 | . | CASSLAGGAPDTQYF | TGTGCCAGCAGCTTAGCGGGGGGAGCCCCAGATACGCAGTATTTT